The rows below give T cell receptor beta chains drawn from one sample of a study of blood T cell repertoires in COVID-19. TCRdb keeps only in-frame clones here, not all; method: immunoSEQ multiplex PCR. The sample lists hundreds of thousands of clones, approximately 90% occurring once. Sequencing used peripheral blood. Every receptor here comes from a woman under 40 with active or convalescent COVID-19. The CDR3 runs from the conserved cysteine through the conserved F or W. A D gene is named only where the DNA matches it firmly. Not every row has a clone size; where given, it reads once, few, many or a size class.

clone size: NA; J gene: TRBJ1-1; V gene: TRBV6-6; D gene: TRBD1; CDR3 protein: CASTWSGQGATEAFF; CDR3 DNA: TGTGCCAGCACCTGGTCGGGACAGGGGGCAACTGAAGCTTTCTTT
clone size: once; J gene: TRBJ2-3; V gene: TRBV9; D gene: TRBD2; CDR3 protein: CASSVGSGLADTDTQYF; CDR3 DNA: TGTGCCAGCAGCGTAGGGTCGGGACTAGCGGACACAGATACGCAGTATTTT
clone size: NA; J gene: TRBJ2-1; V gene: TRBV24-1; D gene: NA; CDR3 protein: CATQGLAEKYNEQFF; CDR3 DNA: TGTGCCACCCAAGGTTTAGCGGAGAAATACAATGAGCAGTTCTTC
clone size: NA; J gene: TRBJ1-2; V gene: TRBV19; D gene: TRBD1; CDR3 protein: CASSMRSQGADGYTF; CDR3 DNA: TGTGCCAGTAGTATGAGATCCCAGGGGGCGGACGGCTACACCTTC
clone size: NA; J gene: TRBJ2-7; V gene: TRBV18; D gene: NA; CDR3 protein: CASSLRGSENEQYF; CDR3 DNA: TGTGCCAGCTCACTGCGGGGTTCCGAGAACGAGCAGTACTTC
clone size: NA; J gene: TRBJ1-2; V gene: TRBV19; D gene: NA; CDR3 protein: CASRVSDYGYTF; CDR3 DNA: TGTGCCAGTAGGGTTTCGGACTATGGCTACACCTTC
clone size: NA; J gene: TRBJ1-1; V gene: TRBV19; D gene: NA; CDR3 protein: CASGSLAPMNTEAFF; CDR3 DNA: TGTGCCAGTGGGAGCCTTGCGCCCATGAACACTGAAGCTTTCTTT
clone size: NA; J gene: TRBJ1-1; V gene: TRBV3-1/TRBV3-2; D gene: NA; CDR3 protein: CASSQCLVRQGTLNTEAFF; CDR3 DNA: TGTGCCAGCAGCCAATGTCTAGTCCGGCAAGGAACGCTGAACACTGAAGCTTTCTTT
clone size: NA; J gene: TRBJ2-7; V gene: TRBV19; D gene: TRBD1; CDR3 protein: CASSIRDRGKEVYEQYF; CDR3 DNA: TGTGCCAGTAGTATCCGGGACAGAGGTAAGGAGGTCTACGAGCAGTACTTC
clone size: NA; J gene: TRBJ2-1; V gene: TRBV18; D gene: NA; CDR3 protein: CASSPILRDSYNEQFF; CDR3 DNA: TGTGCCAGCTCACCCATTTTGCGAGACTCCTACAATGAGCAGTTCTTC
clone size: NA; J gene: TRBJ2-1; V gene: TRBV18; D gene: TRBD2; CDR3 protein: CASSPLFGLAAYNEQFF; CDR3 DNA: TGTGCCAGCTCACCACTTTTTGGACTAGCGGCGTACAATGAGCAGTTCTTC
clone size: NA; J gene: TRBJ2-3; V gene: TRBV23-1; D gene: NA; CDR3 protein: CASSQTLQGGDSHTQYF; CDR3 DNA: TGCGCCAGCAGTCAAACCCTACAGGGGGGGGATTCACATACGCAGTATTTT
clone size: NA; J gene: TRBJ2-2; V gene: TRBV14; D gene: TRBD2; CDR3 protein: CASSQAAGGNTGELFF; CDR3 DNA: TGTGCCAGCAGCCAAGCCGCGGGGGGGAACACCGGGGAGCTGTTTTTT
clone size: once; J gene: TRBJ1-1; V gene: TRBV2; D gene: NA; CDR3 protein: CASSDWGRAMNTEAFF; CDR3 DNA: TGTGCCAGCAGTGACTGGGGGCGAGCCATGAACACTGAAGCTTTCTTT
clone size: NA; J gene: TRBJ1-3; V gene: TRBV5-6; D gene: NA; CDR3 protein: CASSQTVSSGNTIYF; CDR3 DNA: TGTGCCAGCAGCCAGACAGTGTCCTCTGGAAACACCATATATTTT
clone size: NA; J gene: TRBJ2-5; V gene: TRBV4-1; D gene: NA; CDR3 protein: CASSLTGFSETQYF; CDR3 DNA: TGCGCCAGCAGCCTTACAGGGTTTAGCGAGACCCAGTACTTC
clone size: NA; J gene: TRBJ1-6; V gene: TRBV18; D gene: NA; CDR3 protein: CASSPIIGRNSPLHF; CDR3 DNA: TGTGCCAGCTCACCAATCATTGGGAGGAATTCACCCCTCCACTTT
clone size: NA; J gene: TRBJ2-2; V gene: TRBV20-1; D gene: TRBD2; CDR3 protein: CSASLAGGYDTGELFF; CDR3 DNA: TGCAGTGCTAGTTTAGCGGGGGGGTACGACACCGGGGAGCTGTTTTTT
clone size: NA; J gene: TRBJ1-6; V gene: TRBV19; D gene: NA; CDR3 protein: CASNAWAHQVNSPLHF; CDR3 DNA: TGTGCCAGTAACGCGTGGGCCCATCAGGTCAACTCACCCCTCCACTTT
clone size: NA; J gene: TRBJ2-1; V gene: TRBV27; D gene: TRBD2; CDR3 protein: CASSFTSGLASYNEQFF; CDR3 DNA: TGTGCCAGCAGTTTCACTAGCGGGTTGGCGTCCTACAATGAGCAGTTCTTC
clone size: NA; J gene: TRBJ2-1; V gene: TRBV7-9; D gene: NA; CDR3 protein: CASSLVNYGEQFF; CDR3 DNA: TGTGCCAGCAGCTTAGTGAACTATGGTGAGCAGTTCTTC
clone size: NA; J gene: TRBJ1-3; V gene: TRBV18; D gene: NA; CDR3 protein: CASSRASRGSGNTIYF; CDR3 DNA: TGTGCCAGCTCACGGGCTTCCCGGGGTTCTGGAAACACCATATATTTT
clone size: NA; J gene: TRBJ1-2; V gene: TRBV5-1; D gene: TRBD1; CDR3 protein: CASSVGQSYGYTF; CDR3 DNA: TGCGCCAGCAGCGTGGGACAGAGCTATGGCTACACCTTC
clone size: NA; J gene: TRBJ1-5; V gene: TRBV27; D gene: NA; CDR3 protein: CASSLQEGQPQHF; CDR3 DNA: TGTGCCAGCAGTTTACAGGAGGGTCAGCCCCAGCATTTT
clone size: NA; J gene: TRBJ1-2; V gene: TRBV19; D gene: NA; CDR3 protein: CASSPGGVEGYGYTF; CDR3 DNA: TGTGCCAGTAGTCCGGGGGGGGTAGAGGGCTATGGCTACACCTTC
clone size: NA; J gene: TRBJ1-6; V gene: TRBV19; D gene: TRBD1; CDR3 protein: CASSTQGAPNSPLHF; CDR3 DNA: TGTGCCAGTAGTACCCAGGGGGCGCCTAATTCACCCCTCCACTTT
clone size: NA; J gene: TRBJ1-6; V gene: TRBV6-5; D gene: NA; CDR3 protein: CASSYSSGSPLHF; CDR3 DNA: TGTGCCAGCAGTTACTCGAGCGGCTCACCCCTCCACTTT
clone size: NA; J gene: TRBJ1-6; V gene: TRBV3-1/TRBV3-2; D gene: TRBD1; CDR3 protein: CASSQGPGGRNSPLHF; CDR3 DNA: TGTGCCAGCAGCCAAGGGCCAGGGGGCCGGAATTCACCCCTCCACTTT
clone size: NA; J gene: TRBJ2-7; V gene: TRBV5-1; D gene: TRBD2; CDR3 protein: CASSLPGGAGEQYF; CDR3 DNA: TGCGCCAGCAGCTTGCCCGGGGGGGCGGGTGAGCAGTACTTC